The source of this TCR beta chain is a study of T cell changes during pregnancy in multiple sclerosis. Data came from immunoSEQ multiplex PCR; TCRdb stores just in-frame clones and leaves some out. Of about 40,000 clones detected, 80% to 90% appear once; the ten largest clones hold 0.45% to 0.65%. Deletions cut 1 base from V and 6 bases from J, with 8 bases between. The CDR3 contains 12 residues. Germline values: CDR1 SGDLS, CDR2 YYNGEE. This specimen consisted of CD4+ T cells from peripheral blood mononuclear cells, obtained in the first trimester of pregnancy. The chain couples TRBV9 to TRBJ2-7, with D maybe TRBD1 (5 bases). This TCR derives from a female donor with multiple sclerosis, enrolled in a pregnancy study. The CDR3 protein is CASSVQGGEQYF. DNA of the CDR3: TGTGCCAGCAGCGTACAGGGTGGCGAGCAGTACTTC.